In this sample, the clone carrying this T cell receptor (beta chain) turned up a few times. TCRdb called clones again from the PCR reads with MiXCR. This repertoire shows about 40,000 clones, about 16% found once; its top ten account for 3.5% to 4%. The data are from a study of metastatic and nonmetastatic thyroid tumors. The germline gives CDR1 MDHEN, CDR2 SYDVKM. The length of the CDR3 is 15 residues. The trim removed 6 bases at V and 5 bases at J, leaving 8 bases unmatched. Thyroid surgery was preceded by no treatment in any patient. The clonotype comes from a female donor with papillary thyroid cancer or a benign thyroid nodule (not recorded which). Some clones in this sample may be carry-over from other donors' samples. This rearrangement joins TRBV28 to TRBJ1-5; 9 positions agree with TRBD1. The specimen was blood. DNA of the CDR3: TGTGCCAGCAGGATCGACAGGGGGGGTCATCAGCCCCAGCATTTT. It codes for CASRIDRGGHQPQHF.